The sequence of this TCR beta chain was determined in a study of shared clonotypes between healthy human individuals. Measured with immunoSEQ multiplex PCR; TCRdb has only the in-frame clones, and not every one. Of about 2.4 million clones listed, 80% to 95% are singletons. The clonotype originates from a man in his late teens or twenties in good health. Some clones in this sample may be carry-over from other donors' samples. The specimen sequenced was naive CD4+ T cells from PBMCs. As to subset: CD45RA+ positively selected.

The CDR3 region is CASAGRNETQYF. CDR3 in DNA: TGTGCCAGCGCGGGAAGGAATGAGACCCAGTACTTC. The J gene is TRBJ2-5, the V gene TRBV9; D may be TRBD2 (6 bases). The CDR3 spans 12 residues. The germline CDR1 and CDR2 sequences are SGDLS and YYNGEE. V dropped 7 bases and J dropped 5 bases, with 12 bases sitting between them.